The source of this T cell receptor (beta chain) is a study of vaccination effects on CD4 cells after COVID-19. Study at large: Ahead of sequencing, the ViraFEST assay grew antigen-specific CD4+ T cells using viral peptide pools. The study's findings and limits: Clones from infection and from vaccination both contracted markedly late after vaccination. In vaccinees who were healthy, merely 1 out of 255 vaccine-induced clones cross-reacted with common cold coronaviruses.

Points on this clone: Its target is not known.

Isolation of CD4+ T cells took place after more than 9 days of culture. Vaccination of participants consisted of two doses of either the BNT162b2 or mRNA-1273 vaccine. Cells had half their medium changed to IL-2 medium on days 3 and 7. The table came from immunoSEQ multiplex PCR; TCRdb's copy has only in-frame clones and leaves some out. The repertoire has about 73,000 clones, roughly 75% of them found once; the top ten carry about 2.3%. Trimming removed 1 base at V and 9 bases at J, with 7 bases between. Germline V gene lookup returns CDR1 SGHTA and CDR2 FQGNSA. This CDR3 is 12 amino acids long. The J gene is TRBJ1-5, the V gene TRBV7-2; no clear D. The specimen comprised CD4+ T cells from PBMCs cultured without peptide, sampled after COVID-19 vaccination. The TCR sequence derives from a human donor who received a COVID-19 vaccine. The CDR3 DNA reads as TGTGCCAGCAGCTTAGGAGTTGGGCCCCAGCATTTT. This translates into CASSLGVGPQHF.